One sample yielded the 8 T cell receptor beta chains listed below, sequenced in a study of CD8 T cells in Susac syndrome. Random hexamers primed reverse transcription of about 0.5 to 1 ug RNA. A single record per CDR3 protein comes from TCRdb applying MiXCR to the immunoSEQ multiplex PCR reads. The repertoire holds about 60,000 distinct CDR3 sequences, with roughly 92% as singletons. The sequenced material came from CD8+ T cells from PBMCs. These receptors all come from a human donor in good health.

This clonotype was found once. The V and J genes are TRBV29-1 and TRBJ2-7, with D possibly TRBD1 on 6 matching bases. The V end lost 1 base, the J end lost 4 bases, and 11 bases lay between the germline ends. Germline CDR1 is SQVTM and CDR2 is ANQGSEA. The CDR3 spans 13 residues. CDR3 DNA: TGCAGCGTTGAAGGGGGGCAGGAGTACGAGCAGTACTTC. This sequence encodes CSVEGGQEYEQYF.

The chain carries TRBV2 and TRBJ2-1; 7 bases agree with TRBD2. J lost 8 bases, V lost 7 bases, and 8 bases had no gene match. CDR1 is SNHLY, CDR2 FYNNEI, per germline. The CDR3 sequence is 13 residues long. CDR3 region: CASTGLAGDEQFF. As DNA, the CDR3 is TGTGCCAGCACCGGGCTGGCGGGGGATGAGCAGTTCTTC.

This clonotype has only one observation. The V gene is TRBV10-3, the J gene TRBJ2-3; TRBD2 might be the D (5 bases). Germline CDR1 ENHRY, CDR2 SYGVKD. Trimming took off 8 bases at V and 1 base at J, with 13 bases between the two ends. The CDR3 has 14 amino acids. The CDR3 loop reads CAIGLIDGTDTQYF. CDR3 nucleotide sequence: TGTGCCATCGGACTGATAGATGGCACAGATACGCAGTATTTT.

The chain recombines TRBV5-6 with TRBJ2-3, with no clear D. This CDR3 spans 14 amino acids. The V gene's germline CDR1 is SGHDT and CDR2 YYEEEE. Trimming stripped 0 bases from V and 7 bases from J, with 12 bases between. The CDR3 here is CASSLADARYTQYF. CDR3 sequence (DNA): TGTGCCAGCAGCTTGGCTGATGCCAGGTATACGCAGTATTTT.

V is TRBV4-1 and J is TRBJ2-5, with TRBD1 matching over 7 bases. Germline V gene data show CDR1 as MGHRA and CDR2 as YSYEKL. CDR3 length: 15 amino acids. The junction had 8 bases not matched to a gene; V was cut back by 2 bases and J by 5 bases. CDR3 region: CASSQRQGSSETQYF. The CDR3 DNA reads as TGCGCCAGCAGCCAACGACAGGGTTCCTCCGAGACCCAGTACTTC.

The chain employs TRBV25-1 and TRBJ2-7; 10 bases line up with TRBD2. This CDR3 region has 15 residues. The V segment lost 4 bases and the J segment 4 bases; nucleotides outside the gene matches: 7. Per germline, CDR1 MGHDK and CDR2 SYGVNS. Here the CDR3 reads CASSGVAGGRYEQYF. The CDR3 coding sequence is TGTGCCAGCAGTGGAGTAGCGGGGGGCCGTTACGAGCAGTACTTC.

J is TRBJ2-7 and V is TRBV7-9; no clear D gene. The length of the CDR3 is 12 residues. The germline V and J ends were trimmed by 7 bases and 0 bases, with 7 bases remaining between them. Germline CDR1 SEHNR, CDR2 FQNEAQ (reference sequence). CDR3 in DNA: TGTGCCAGCACAGGAAGCTCCTACGAGCAGTACTTC. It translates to CASTGSSYEQYF. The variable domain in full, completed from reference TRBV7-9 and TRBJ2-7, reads DTGVSQNPRHKITKRGQNVTFRCDPISEHNRLYWYRQTLGQGPEFLTYFQNEAQLEKSRLLSDRFSAERPKGSFSTLEIQRTEQGDSAMYLCASTGSSYEQYFGPGTRLTVT.

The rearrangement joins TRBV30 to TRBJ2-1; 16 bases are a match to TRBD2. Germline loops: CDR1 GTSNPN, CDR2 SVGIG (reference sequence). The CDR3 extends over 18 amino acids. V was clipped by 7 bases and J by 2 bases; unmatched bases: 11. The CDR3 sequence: CASSGGTSGGGPYNEQFF. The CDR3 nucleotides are TGTGCCTCCAGCGGGGGGACTAGCGGGGGGGGCCCCTACAATGAGCAGTTCTTC.